Here is one T cell receptor (beta chain) with its context. Antigen specificity is unknown. Other DNA sequences in the same sample also yield this CDR3. Sequencing used immunoSEQ multiplex PCR; TCRdb keeps in-frame clones, though not all of them. The sample contains millions of clones, 85% to 95% of which appear only once. This sample stems from a study of shared clonotypes between healthy human individuals. Notes on the study in general: Clonotypes shared by all four sorted-subset donors had higher generation probabilities than non-shared clonotypes.

The V gene's germline CDR1 is SNHLY and CDR2 FYNNEI. With 4 bases clipped from V and 3 bases from J, the junction kept 3 bases outside the gene matches. The CDR3 spans 14 residues. The source is a man aged 18 to 30 in good health. The J gene is TRBJ1-5, the V gene TRBV2; TRBD1 matches 7 bases. The sequencing sample was made of naive CD4+ T cells sorted from blood. Described subset: CD45RA+ positively selected. CDR3 sequence (DNA): TGTGCCAGCAGTGGACAGGGCGACAATCAGCCCCAGCATTTT. This sequence encodes CASSGQGDNQPQHF.